This entry features one TCR beta chain sequence. In terms of age and location, participants ranged from about 18 to 95 years and lived in under 30 US areas. Assignments of participants to cohorts depended upon their own reported clinical history. The data stem from a study of blood T cell repertoires in COVID-19. Turning to the study itself: PBMCs, B-cell-depleted T cells, or T cells provided the cDNA or gDNA that made up the material.

As handled by the study authors: Nucleated cell counts were estimated from reference gene primer amplification. Here immunoSEQ multiplex PCR was the method, and the copy in TCRdb shows in-frame clones only, minus some. V and J calls and clone size are as listed in that table; D and trimming were resolved from the DNA. The repertoire has a few hundred thousand clones, about 80% of them found once; the top ten carry about 3%. Source material: PBMCs or T cells enriched from blood (not recorded which). This sequence originates from a man aged 50-59 years who had recovered from COVID-19.

CDR3 loop: CASSLGGSQETQYF. Here the CDR3 DNA reads TGTGCCAGCAGCTTAGGGGGCAGTCAAGAGACCCAGTACTTC. The rearrangement links TRBV7-9 to TRBJ2-5, with a possible D match to TRBD1 (5 bases). CDR1 and CDR2 (germline): SEHNR, FQNEAQ (reference sequence). Trimming cost V 1 base and J 2 bases, with 8 bases left between them. CDR3 length equals 14 residues.